This section outlines one TCR beta chain sequence together with its context. Its antigen is not identified. The record originates from a study of OX40 agonist ivuxolimab in advanced cancers. At the level of the study: Eligibility rules accepted prior anti-PD-1, anti-PD-L1 or anti-CTLA-4 therapy, and around 44% had some. Overall study results and limits: Partial responders at 0.1-3.0 mg/kg had among the lowest clonal expansion.

The V end lost 4 bases, the J end lost 11 bases, and 15 bases lay between the germline ends. Looked up from germline, CDR1 is KGHSH and CDR2 is LQKENI. The CDR3 totals 13 residues. This table comes from immunoSEQ multiplex PCR, and its TCRdb copy is limited to in-frame clones, with some not included. The table lists some 97,000 clones, approximately 89% of them singletons, with under 0.65% in the top ten. This receptor was identified in an adult with an advanced solid tumor such as melanoma, head and neck, liver or kidney cancer. The sequencing here drew on CD4+ or CD8+ T cells sorted from blood, taken in a trial of the OX40 agonist ivuxolimab. The V gene is TRBV18, the J gene TRBJ2-1; D is unclear. CDR3 in DNA: TGTGCCAGCTCACTCTCTGGGTCTCACCAGCAGTTCTTC. This gives the protein CASSLSGSHQQFF.